A selection of T cell receptor beta chains follows, all from one sample in a study of blood T cells in healthy people across ages. MiXCR, applied by TCRdb to the 5' RACE reads, yields one record per CDR3 protein. Here the sample spans just under 550,000 distinct CDR3 sequences, more than 20% being singletons. This same sample was also part of a study on T cells of mothers and their children.

The sequenced sample was blood. These receptors originate from a boy aged 5-17 years in good health. The CDR3 runs from the conserved cysteine through the conserved F or W. Fields, in order: CDR3 DNA, CDR3 protein, D gene, clone size, J gene, V gene. D genes are given only for firm matches. Size is omitted from some rows. Given values are once, few, many or a class for expanded clones.

cdr3_nt: TGTGCCAGCAGAGCCAACAGGGCCCGGGACGAGCAGTACTTC
cdr3_aa: CASRANRARDEQYF
d_call: -
clone_size: -
j_call: TRBJ2-7
v_call: TRBV6-5

cdr3_nt: TGTGCCAGCAGCCGAAGCGGACTAGCGGGAGGAAACGAGCAGTTCTTC
cdr3_aa: CASSRSGLAGGNEQFF
d_call: TRBD2
clone_size: -
j_call: TRBJ2-1
v_call: TRBV5-6

cdr3_nt: TGTGCCAGCAGCTTAGACAGATACCAAGAGACCCAGTACTTC
cdr3_aa: CASSLDRYQETQYF
d_call: -
clone_size: many
j_call: TRBJ2-5
v_call: TRBV11-2

cdr3_nt: TGTGCCAGCAGTGACCCCTGGGATACGCAGTATTTT
cdr3_aa: CASSDPWDTQYF
d_call: -
clone_size: -
j_call: TRBJ2-3
v_call: TRBV2

cdr3_nt: TGTGCCAGCAGCCCGCCAAGGCTAACTGGAAACACCATATATTTT
cdr3_aa: CASSPPRLTGNTIYF
d_call: -
clone_size: -
j_call: TRBJ1-3
v_call: TRBV3-1

cdr3_nt: TGCGCCAGCAGCTTGCCAGCGTCTAGCACAGATACGCAGTATTTT
cdr3_aa: CASSLPASSTDTQYF
d_call: -
clone_size: many
j_call: TRBJ2-3
v_call: TRBV5-1

cdr3_nt: TGCGCCAGCAGCTTCGACGGGACATGGGCCTTTTTT
cdr3_aa: CASSFDGTWAFF
d_call: -
clone_size: -
j_call: TRBJ1-4
v_call: TRBV5-1

cdr3_nt: TGTGCCAGCAGCCCGCCGGTAAATGAAAAACTGTTTTTT
cdr3_aa: CASSPPVNEKLFF
d_call: -
clone_size: many
j_call: TRBJ1-4
v_call: TRBV7-9

cdr3_nt: TGTGCCAGCAGTGCACCTAGTGCCGGCACAGATACGCAGTATTTT
cdr3_aa: CASSAPSAGTDTQYF
d_call: -
clone_size: few
j_call: TRBJ2-3
v_call: TRBV28

cdr3_nt: TGTGCCATCAGTCCCGGACAGGGGGTGAACTATGGCTACACCTTC
cdr3_aa: CAISPGQGVNYGYTF
d_call: TRBD1
clone_size: -
j_call: TRBJ1-2
v_call: TRBV10-3

cdr3_nt: TGTGCCAGCAGCGTAGCTGTAGCGCCCTACAATGAGCAGTTCTTC
cdr3_aa: CASSVAVAPYNEQFF
d_call: -
clone_size: -
j_call: TRBJ2-1
v_call: TRBV9

cdr3_nt: TGTGCCAGCAGTCCCGGGACATCCTATGGCTACACCTTC
cdr3_aa: CASSPGTSYGYTF
d_call: -
clone_size: few
j_call: TRBJ1-2
v_call: TRBV27

cdr3_nt: TGTGCCAGCAGTAACACAGGTGGGGCCAACGTCCTGACTTTC
cdr3_aa: CASSNTGGANVLTF
d_call: -
clone_size: many
j_call: TRBJ2-6
v_call: TRBV6-4

cdr3_nt: TGCGCCAGCAGCTTGGTAACCACACAAGAGACCCAGTACTTC
cdr3_aa: CASSLVTTQETQYF
d_call: -
clone_size: few
j_call: TRBJ2-5
v_call: TRBV5-1

cdr3_nt: TGTGCCAGCAGTTTAATGGGGGCTGACACCGGGGAGCTGTTTTTT
cdr3_aa: CASSLMGADTGELFF
d_call: -
clone_size: few
j_call: TRBJ2-2
v_call: TRBV28

cdr3_nt: TGTGCCTGGAATGGACAGATGACTAACTATGGCTACACCTTC
cdr3_aa: CAWNGQMTNYGYTF
d_call: -
clone_size: few
j_call: TRBJ1-2
v_call: TRBV30

cdr3_nt: TGTGCCAGCAGTTACAACGAGGCGGAGACCCAGTACTTC
cdr3_aa: CASSYNEAETQYF
d_call: -
clone_size: -
j_call: TRBJ2-5
v_call: TRBV6-2/TRBV6-3

cdr3_nt: TGTGCCAGCAGCTTAACAGGGCCTGGGGCCAACGTCCTGACTTTC
cdr3_aa: CASSLTGPGANVLTF
d_call: -
clone_size: -
j_call: TRBJ2-6
v_call: TRBV7-2

cdr3_nt: TGCAGCGCCGGACTAGCGGGAGGGCCGAGCACAGATACGCAGTATTTT
cdr3_aa: CSAGLAGGPSTDTQYF
d_call: TRBD2
clone_size: many
j_call: TRBJ2-3
v_call: TRBV29-1

cdr3_nt: TGTGCCAGCAGCCCCTGGGGGGATGGCTACACCTTC
cdr3_aa: CASSPWGDGYTF
d_call: -
clone_size: few
j_call: TRBJ1-2
v_call: TRBV7-8

cdr3_nt: TGTGCCAGCAGTGTGGGAAACGGGCTCTACAATGAGCAGTTCTTC
cdr3_aa: CASSVGNGLYNEQFF
d_call: -
clone_size: -
j_call: TRBJ2-1
v_call: TRBV6-4

cdr3_nt: TGTGCCAGCAGTCCCTTGCAGGGACGGTCCTCCTACGAGCAGTACTTC
cdr3_aa: CASSPLQGRSSYEQYF
d_call: -
clone_size: -
j_call: TRBJ2-7
v_call: TRBV28

cdr3_nt: TGTGCCAGCAGGGTCAGCCAAGAGACCCAGTACTTC
cdr3_aa: CASRVSQETQYF
d_call: -
clone_size: few
j_call: TRBJ2-5
v_call: TRBV28

cdr3_nt: TGTGCCAGCAGCTTGGATCCAGGGCCCTACAATGAGCAGTTCTTC
cdr3_aa: CASSLDPGPYNEQFF
d_call: -
clone_size: few
j_call: TRBJ2-1
v_call: TRBV5-5

cdr3_nt: TGTGCCACCAGTGATAACCAGGGATCGGGCGCAGATACGCAGTATTTT
cdr3_aa: CATSDNQGSGADTQYF
d_call: -
clone_size: -
j_call: TRBJ2-3
v_call: TRBV24-1

cdr3_nt: TGTGCCAGCAGCTTAGGCAGCGGGGGGGCCTCAGAGACCCAGTACTTC
cdr3_aa: CASSLGSGGASETQYF
d_call: TRBD2
clone_size: -
j_call: TRBJ2-5
v_call: TRBV7-2

cdr3_nt: TGTGCCAGCAGTACAGACAATGAGCAGTTCTTC
cdr3_aa: CASSTDNEQFF
d_call: -
clone_size: few
j_call: TRBJ2-1
v_call: TRBV2

cdr3_nt: TGTGCCAGCAGCAAAGCCGGTGGGGACAGGGGGTGGAACACTGAAGCTTTCTTT
cdr3_aa: CASSKAGGDRGWNTEAFF
d_call: -
clone_size: -
j_call: TRBJ1-1
v_call: TRBV21-1

cdr3_nt: TGCAGCGGGGGAGGGGGCCAGGGCTACACCTTC
cdr3_aa: CSGGGGQGYTF
d_call: TRBD1
clone_size: -
j_call: TRBJ1-2
v_call: TRBV29-1

cdr3_nt: TGTGCCATCAGTGAGTCGAGGCCAGGCGGGGAGCTGTTTTTT
cdr3_aa: CAISESRPGGELFF
d_call: -
clone_size: few
j_call: TRBJ2-2
v_call: TRBV10-3

cdr3_nt: TGTGCCAGCAGCCCCCCGAGCGGGGGTGTTGAAAAACTGTTTTTT
cdr3_aa: CASSPPSGGVEKLFF
d_call: -
clone_size: -
j_call: TRBJ1-4
v_call: TRBV4-2

cdr3_nt: TGTGCCAGCAGCTTAGGGGGACGTCCCAATTCACCCCTCCACTTT
cdr3_aa: CASSLGGRPNSPLHF
d_call: -
clone_size: once
j_call: TRBJ1-6
v_call: TRBV11-2

cdr3_nt: TGCAGTGTCGGCGTACCCATCAATGAGCAGTTCTTC
cdr3_aa: CSVGVPINEQFF
d_call: -
clone_size: -
j_call: TRBJ2-1
v_call: TRBV20-1

cdr3_nt: TGTGCCAGCAGCTATTTCACAGATACGCAGTATTTT
cdr3_aa: CASSYFTDTQYF
d_call: -
clone_size: -
j_call: TRBJ2-3
v_call: TRBV7-2

cdr3_nt: TGCAGTGCTAGCGTGTTGTTGGGTCGGGGTGGCTCTGGGGCCAACGTCCTGACTTTC
cdr3_aa: CSASVLLGRGGSGANVLTF
d_call: -
clone_size: few
j_call: TRBJ2-6
v_call: TRBV20-1

cdr3_nt: TGTGCCAGCTCACCGGGACTAGCGGGAGGTTCGGCCTACGAGCAGTACTTC
cdr3_aa: CASSPGLAGGSAYEQYF
d_call: TRBD2
clone_size: -
j_call: TRBJ2-7
v_call: TRBV18

cdr3_nt: TGTGCCAGCAGCTTATGGGGGTCAGCGGGCGCCGGGGAGCTGTTTTTT
cdr3_aa: CASSLWGSAGAGELFF
d_call: -
clone_size: -
j_call: TRBJ2-2
v_call: TRBV7-2

cdr3_nt: TGCGCCAGCAGTCAGGGGACAGGGGGTAGCGGGAGCTCCTACGAGCAGTACTTC
cdr3_aa: CASSQGTGGSGSSYEQYF
d_call: TRBD1
clone_size: -
j_call: TRBJ2-7
v_call: TRBV4-3

cdr3_nt: TGTGCCAGCAGTTCTTTGGATGGTGGCTACACCTTC
cdr3_aa: CASSSLDGGYTF
d_call: -
clone_size: many
j_call: TRBJ1-2
v_call: TRBV6-6

cdr3_nt: TGTGCCAGTAGTGTGACCGGGACAGGTATCTATGGCTACACCTTC
cdr3_aa: CASSVTGTGIYGYTF
d_call: TRBD1
clone_size: -
j_call: TRBJ1-2
v_call: TRBV19

cdr3_nt: TGTGCCAGCAGCTCCCTGACAGGCCTTCGGGAGCAGTACTTC
cdr3_aa: CASSSLTGLREQYF
d_call: -
clone_size: -
j_call: TRBJ2-7
v_call: TRBV6-5

cdr3_nt: TGCAGCGTGAAGGGTTTGAAGAACACTGAAGCTTTCTTT
cdr3_aa: CSVKGLKNTEAFF
d_call: -
clone_size: -
j_call: TRBJ1-1
v_call: TRBV29-1

cdr3_nt: TGTGCCAGCAGCTTAGCATGGGGGAGCAATCAGCCCCAGCATTTT
cdr3_aa: CASSLAWGSNQPQHF
d_call: -
clone_size: -
j_call: TRBJ1-5
v_call: TRBV7-8

cdr3_nt: TGTGCCAGCAGCCTATACAGGGGGACGGAGACCCAGTACTTC
cdr3_aa: CASSLYRGTETQYF
d_call: TRBD1
clone_size: -
j_call: TRBJ2-5
v_call: TRBV13

cdr3_nt: TGCGCCAGCAGCCAAGAGGTCCCATTTAGCGGGGGGGGACGGTACCAAGAGACCCAGTACTTC
cdr3_aa: CASSQEVPFSGGGRYQETQYF
d_call: TRBD2
clone_size: few
j_call: TRBJ2-5
v_call: TRBV4-3

cdr3_nt: TGTGCCAGCAGCCAAGACTGGTTTCAGTCGGGGGGCCGGGAGCAGTTCTTC
cdr3_aa: CASSQDWFQSGGREQFF
d_call: -
clone_size: once
j_call: TRBJ2-1
v_call: TRBV3-1

cdr3_nt: TGCAGCGTCGGGCAGGGGATTAATCAGCCCCAGCATTTT
cdr3_aa: CSVGQGINQPQHF
d_call: -
clone_size: -
j_call: TRBJ1-5
v_call: TRBV29-1

cdr3_nt: TGTGCCAGCAGTCCCGATAAGCCAGATACGCAGTATTTT
cdr3_aa: CASSPDKPDTQYF
d_call: -
clone_size: once
j_call: TRBJ2-3
v_call: TRBV6-6

cdr3_nt: TGCAGCGTTGAAGATTGGCAGGGGGGAAGAAATGAGCAGTTCTTC
cdr3_aa: CSVEDWQGGRNEQFF
d_call: -
clone_size: few
j_call: TRBJ2-1
v_call: TRBV29-1

cdr3_nt: TGTGCCAGCAGCCCGCCCCGCGGGGGTGAGCAGTTCTTC
cdr3_aa: CASSPPRGGEQFF
d_call: TRBD2
clone_size: -
j_call: TRBJ2-1
v_call: TRBV3-1

cdr3_nt: TGTGCCAGCAGCCATAATGACAGGCCAACCGGGGAGCTGTTTTTT
cdr3_aa: CASSHNDRPTGELFF
d_call: -
clone_size: -
j_call: TRBJ2-2
v_call: TRBV14

cdr3_nt: TGTGCCAGCAGCTTAGCGGGGACATTAACCCGGGGCCTTAATGAAAAACTGTTTTTT
cdr3_aa: CASSLAGTLTRGLNEKLFF
d_call: -
clone_size: few
j_call: TRBJ1-4
v_call: TRBV7-9

cdr3_nt: TGCAGTGCTCGGGCAGGGTGGAACTATGGCTACACCTTC
cdr3_aa: CSARAGWNYGYTF
d_call: -
clone_size: -
j_call: TRBJ1-2
v_call: TRBV20-1

cdr3_nt: TGTGCCAGCAGCCTTCCCTCAGATCCAGAGCAGTACTTC
cdr3_aa: CASSLPSDPEQYF
d_call: -
clone_size: -
j_call: TRBJ2-7
v_call: TRBV7-2

cdr3_nt: TGTGCCAGTAGTATAGACTTAAGCTCCTACAATGAGCAGTTCTTC
cdr3_aa: CASSIDLSSYNEQFF
d_call: -
clone_size: -
j_call: TRBJ2-1
v_call: TRBV19